The sequence of this T cell receptor (beta chain) was determined in a study of a mutant IDH1 vaccine in newly diagnosed glioma. Produced via immunoSEQ multiplex PCR; TCRdb's table is partial and in-frame only. This table has approximately 50,000 clones, 65% to 85% appearing once. Turning to this clone: Antigen unknown.

The study's findings and limits: Patients showed vaccine-induced immune responses at a rate of approximately 92%.

Germline CDR1 is SGHTA and CDR2 is FQGNSA. This CDR3 comprises 15 residues. The V end lost 1 base, the J end lost 0 bases, and 6 bases lay between the germline ends. The time point: week 35, safety follow-up. Mutant IDH1 20-mer peptide, at 300 ug, made up each vaccine dose, with topical imiquimod. The genes are TRBV7-2 and TRBJ1-4, with D unclear. The receptor's source is a man aged 40-49 years with glioma. The sample in question was PBMCs, obtained from a glioma patient whose treatment included an IDH1 peptide vaccine. In nucleotides, the CDR3 is TGTGCCAGCAGCTTAGGGTCCGCAACTAATGAAAAACTGTTTTTT. Its protein is CASSLGSATNEKLFF.